This TCR beta chain was recorded in a study of T cell responses to AZD1222 COVID-19 vaccine. Study conclusions and caveats: A mostly white British donor set with more females was recruited, and clonal diversity was possibly underestimated.

Sequencing was performed with immunoSEQ multiplex PCR; in TCRdb, only in-frame clones are kept and a portion is missing. The data contain approximately 140,000 clones, around 91% of them singletons. As regards this clone: Antigen specificity is unknown.

This CDR3 region has 16 residues. In germline, CDR1 is SGHVS, CDR2 FNYEAQ. Trimming left V 3 bases short and J 0 bases short, with 11 bases between. This sequence joins TRBV7-6 and TRBJ1-4; maybe TRBD1 (5 bases). Sequencing was performed on peripheral blood, taken 28 days after the second AZD1222 dose. The clonotype was recovered from an adult who received the AZD1222 COVID-19 vaccine. This CDR3 reads CASSLAIRATNEKLFF. The CDR3 DNA is TGTGCCAGCAGCTTGGCGATCAGGGCAACTAATGAAAAACTGTTTTTT.